A selection of T cell receptor beta chains follows, all from one sample in a study of TIL therapy for anti-PD-1-resistant metastatic lung cancer. The assay was immunoSEQ multiplex PCR, and TCRdb's table has in-frame clones only and misses some. The sample has about 6,400 clones, roughly 70% seen once. The input for sequencing was tumor tissue, taken at baseline. The source of these receptors is a person aged 25-85 years with non-small cell lung cancer. Both conserved end residues are part of each CDR3. The D gene is left open where the match is weak. Some rows have no size entry. The others give once, few or many, or a class for an expanded clone.

J gene | clone size | D gene | V gene | CDR3 DNA | CDR3 protein
TRBJ2-2 | - | - | TRBV6-5 | TGTGCCAGCAGGAAGCAGAGGGGCACCGGGGAGCTGTTTTTT | CASRKQRGTGELFF
TRBJ1-5 | - | - | TRBV12-3/TRBV12-4 | TGTGCCAGCAGTGAGGCGAGCAATCAGCCCCAGCATTTT | CASSEASNQPQHF
TRBJ2-1 | - | - | TRBV18 | TGTGCCAGCTCACCATCCGGGACTGGAGAGGGTGAGCAGTTCTTC | CASSPSGTGEGEQFF
TRBJ2-1 | - | - | TRBV27 | TGTGCCAGCAGTTTATCGTTAGGGGGTACGGAGCAGTTCTTC | CASSLSLGGTEQFF
TRBJ2-7 | - | TRBD1 | TRBV6-5 | TGTGCCAGCAGTTACTCGGGGACAGGGGAAGGTAACGAGCAGTACTTC | CASSYSGTGEGNEQYF
TRBJ2-3 | - | TRBD2 | TRBV4-1 | TGCGCCAGCAGCCAAGCGGGGGGAAGCACAGATACGCAGTATTTT | CASSQAGGSTDTQYF
TRBJ2-7 | - | TRBD1 | TRBV4-2 | TGTGCCAGCAGCCCTGACAGGGCACCGCGCGAGCAGTACTTC | CASSPDRAPREQYF
TRBJ2-5 | - | TRBD2 | TRBV29-1 | TGCAGCGTTGGACTAGCGGGAGGCGGTGAGACCCAGTACTTC | CSVGLAGGGETQYF
TRBJ1-2 | - | - | TRBV7-9 | TGTGCCAGTCACCTCCAACAGGTGGCTGGCTACACCTTC | CASHLQQVAGYTF
TRBJ1-3 | - | - | TRBV28 | TGTGCCAGCAGTTTGACAAACTCTGGAAACACCATATATTTT | CASSLTNSGNTIYF
TRBJ2-7 | - | TRBD2 | TRBV5-6 | TGTGCCAGCAGCCTAGCGGGAGTACCCTACGAGCAGTACTTC | CASSLAGVPYEQYF
TRBJ1-2 | - | TRBD1 | TRBV5-1 | TGCGCCAGCAGCTGGGGACAGGGTAACTATGGCTACACCTTC | CASSWGQGNYGYTF
TRBJ2-3 | - | TRBD2 | TRBV11-2 | TGTGCCAGCAGAGGACGGGGGGGGGCAGATACGCAGTATTTT | CASRGRGGADTQYF
TRBJ2-3 | - | - | TRBV5-6 | TGTGCCAGCAGCTTGTTCAGGGTGGGCACAGATACGCAGTATTTT | CASSLFRVGTDTQYF
TRBJ2-7 | - | TRBD2 | TRBV30 | TGTGCCTGGACTAGCGGAGCCTACGAGCAGTACTTC | CAWTSGAYEQYF
TRBJ2-1 | - | - | TRBV18 | TGTGCCAGCTCACCAGATGGGCCGTTCTTC | CASSPDGPFF
TRBJ2-7 | few | TRBD1 | TRBV19 | TGTGCCAGCCCCCGGGACAGGGAGGCCTACGAGCAGTACTTC | CASPRDREAYEQYF
TRBJ1-3 | few | TRBD1 | TRBV6-5 | TGTGCCAGCAGGACGGAGGGGGCGGGAGGAAACACCATATATTTT | CASRTEGAGGNTIYF
TRBJ2-5 | - | - | TRBV18 | TGTGCCAGCTCGACCCAGGGCAGTGGAGAGACCCAGTACTTC | CASSTQGSGETQYF
TRBJ2-6 | - | - | TRBV6-2/TRBV6-3 | TGTGCCAGCAGTTACTCGCCCAGGGAGTCCGGGGCCAACGTCCTGACTTTC | CASSYSPRESGANVLTF
TRBJ2-7 | - | TRBD2 | TRBV28 | TGTGCCAGCAGTTTTCTAGCGGGAGTTCCATACGAGCAGTACTTC | CASSFLAGVPYEQYF
TRBJ2-1 | - | - | TRBV6-4 | TGTGCCAGCAGTGACTCAGGCATTAGCGGAAATGAGCAGTTCTTC | CASSDSGISGNEQFF
TRBJ1-2 | - | - | TRBV28 | TGTGCCAGCAGCCCCGCTTTCGGGGGAACCCCCTATGGCTACACCTTC | CASSPAFGGTPYGYTF
TRBJ2-7 | - | - | TRBV28 | TGTGCCAGCAGTTTAGGGGGCAGCAAGTACGAGCAGTACTTC | CASSLGGSKYEQYF
TRBJ2-5 | few | - | TRBV7-9 | TGTGCCAGCAGCTTTGCTTGGGGGACTGGGGAGACCCAGTACTTC | CASSFAWGTGETQYF
TRBJ1-1 | - | TRBD1 | TRBV10-3 | TGTGCCATCAGTGACCCCGGGACAGGGGGCACTGAAGCTTTCTTT | CAISDPGTGGTEAFF
TRBJ1-3 | - | - | TRBV7-8 | TGTGCCAGCAGCCCCGCCGGAAACACCATATATTTT | CASSPAGNTIYF
TRBJ2-2 | few | - | TRBV7-2 | TGTGCCAGCAGCACACCGGGACACAACACCGGGGAGCTGTTTTTT | CASSTPGHNTGELFF
TRBJ1-1 | - | - | TRBV12-3/TRBV12-4 | TGTGCCAGCAGTTTATCGGTGAACACTGAAGCTTTCTTT | CASSLSVNTEAFF
TRBJ2-1 | - | TRBD2 | TRBV2 | TGTGCCAGCAGCCTCGAGGGGGTAGCGGGAGGGAATGAGCAGTTCTTC | CASSLEGVAGGNEQFF
TRBJ2-7 | few | TRBD1 | TRBV4-3 | TGCGCCAGCAGCCAACAGACAGGGGAGGCCTACGAGCAGTACTTC | CASSQQTGEAYEQYF
TRBJ2-2 | - | - | TRBV19 | TGTGCCAGTAGTATTGTCGGGGGTCAGGATGTTTTT | CASSIVGGQDVF
TRBJ2-5 | - | - | TRBV7-6 | TGTGCCAGCAGCTTAGGGGCCGGTCAAGAGACCCAGTACTTC | CASSLGAGQETQYF
TRBJ1-2 | - | - | TRBV2 | TGTGCCAGCAGTGACGAGGGGTATAACTATGGCTACACCTTC | CASSDEGYNYGYTF
TRBJ1-1 | once | - | TRBV6-1 | TGTGCCAGCAGTGAAGGGGGGCACACTGAAGCTTTCTTT | CASSEGGHTEAFF
TRBJ2-5 | - | TRBD1 | TRBV28 | TGTGCCAGCAGTTGGAGACAGGGGGGCCAAGAGACCCAGTACTTC | CASSWRQGGQETQYF
TRBJ2-1 | - | - | TRBV19 | TGTGCCAGTAGTCCTCCCCTCCTGGACAATGAGCAGTTCTTC | CASSPPLLDNEQFF